The present entry profiles one T cell receptor beta chain with its context. The sample originates from a study of cytomegalovirus exposure and HLA in healthy donors. Study context: In an earlier analysis, around 120 million unique TCR beta sequences were found from some 200 million T cells. When 350 to 500 donors were genotyped, roughly four fifths of them were found to fall in the Caucasian-associated ancestry cluster.

13 Jbeta primers and 60 Vbeta primers were used for the PCR. Produced via immunoSEQ multiplex PCR; TCRdb's table is partial and in-frame only. Found here are roughly 120,000 clones, 80% of them singletons; the top ten hold about 5.3%. Per germline, CDR1 SNHLY and CDR2 FYNNEI. J lost 3 bases, V lost 6 bases, and 10 bases had no gene match. This CDR3 contains 18 residues. The sample comprised PBMCs. The chain couples TRBV2 to TRBJ2-3, with 15 bases lining up with TRBD2. The TCR originated in a young man in good health and CMV-seronegative. CDR3 nucleotide sequence: TGTGCCAGCAGCGCTCGGACTAGCGGGGGGGTCAATACAGATACGCAGTATTTT. Translating it yields CASSARTSGGVNTDTQYF.